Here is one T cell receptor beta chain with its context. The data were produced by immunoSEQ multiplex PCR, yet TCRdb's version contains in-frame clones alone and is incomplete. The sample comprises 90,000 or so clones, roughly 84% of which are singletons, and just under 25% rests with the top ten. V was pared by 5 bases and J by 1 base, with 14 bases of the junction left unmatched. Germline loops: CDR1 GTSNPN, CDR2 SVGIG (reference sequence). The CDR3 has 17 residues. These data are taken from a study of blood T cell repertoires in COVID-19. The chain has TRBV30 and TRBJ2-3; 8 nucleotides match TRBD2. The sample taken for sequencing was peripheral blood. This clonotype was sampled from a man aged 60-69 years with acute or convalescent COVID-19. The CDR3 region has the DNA TGTGCCTGGGAGTACTGGGAGCGGCGGGGGGGCACAGATACGCAGTATTTT. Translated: CAWEYWERRGGTDTQYF. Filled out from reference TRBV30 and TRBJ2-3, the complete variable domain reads SQTIHQWPATLVQPVGSPLSLECTVEGTSNPNLYWYRQAAGRGLQLLFYSVGIGQISSEVPQNLSASRPQDRQFILSSKKLLLSDSGFYLCAWEYWERRGGTDTQYFGPGTRLTVL.